What follows is one T cell receptor (beta chain) and its context. Ten or more counts support this clonotype. Its antigen is still unknown. It has no much larger one-base neighbor in the sample; base qualities were not kept. This specimen comes from a study of T cells in Graves' hyperthyroidism and ophthalmopathy (dated by TCRdb to the late 2010s). Looking at the study overall: Peripheral blood was collected at initial diagnosis, before any treatment. TCR V-J signatures able to tell the groups apart were searched for in a discovery cohort of some 97 patients, of whom fewer than 45 had Graves' ophthalmopathy and roughly 59 had stable Graves' hyperthyroidism. An independent validation cohort of fewer than 20 hyperthyroidism patients and 15 or so patients who later progressed to ophthalmopathy tested prospective prediction of ophthalmopathy. For training and testing, the 100 or so patients in the discovery cohort were randomly divided in a 7:3 ratio. In addition, the study compared T-cell repertoires in thyroid tissue and in blood from 6 or 7 Graves' hyperthyroidism patients. After blood sampling, hyperthyroidism patients were treated with methimazole at a starting dose of 30 mg daily, and ophthalmopathy patients were treated with high-dose intravenous methylprednisolone. The paper reports TCR Vbeta CDR3 sequencing of some 140 peripheral blood samples: approximately 43 ophthalmopathy, approximately 74 hyperthyroidism and approximately 17 progressor patients. Paper-wide results and their limitations: Sample size was not statistically predetermined, and blinding of investigators to group allocation was not performed. A 13 V-J signature model separated ophthalmopathy from stable hyperthyroidism, with just over 85% sensitivity and roughly 82% specificity in cross-validation and 80%/75% in testing. Most expanded thyroid clonotypes (frequency above 0.001) were also detected in blood, a finding suggesting that blood repertoires may reflect thyroid immune responses. In validation, progression to ophthalmopathy was predicted by the model with 70.59% sensitivity and nearly 75% specificity, a median of approximately 7.1 months before onset.

V is shortened by 6 bases, J by 5 bases, and the region joining them spans 7 bases. Spanning cysteine to phenylalanine, the CDR3 consists of 11 amino acids. The sequence is cut down to CDR3 DNA, 33 bases in frame from base 1. The germline V gene (reference sequence) gives CDR1 as LGHDT and CDR2 as YNNKEL. Amplification of TCR beta CDR3 regions was carried out from RNA transcripts. A first-round RT-PCR of the TCR CDR3 used the HTBI primer set with the Qiagen OneStep RT-PCR kit. A second multiplex PCR round built the libraries, followed by size selection and purification. Sequencing of the libraries was done on an Illumina HiSeq2000 using paired-end 100 bp reads. The published analysis was carried out like this. SOAPnuke was used to process the raw data, removing reads that contained adapters or uncalled bases, had a mean Phred below 15, or lacked an exact match to the constant primer or identifier. High-quality paired reads were merged using COPE v1.2.5, and each unique nucleotide sequence was defined as a clonotype. MiTCR v1.1 was used to align clonotypes to the IMGT TRBV, TRBD and TRBJ reference segments. The analysis included only V-J combinations with a frequency above 0.0001, which together covered 99.2% of the repertoires. The TCS score was defined as F50 (clonal expansion) divided by E x V (chaos), with BLOSUM62-based TCRdist calculated between CDR3 peptides within each V-J. Welch's t-statistics and random forest reduced approximately 520 V-J features to around 14, which were used in a naive Bayes classifier (R e1071). The public reads were quality trimmed at Q25 with fastp and then assembled into clones with MiXCR by TCRdb, keeping productive beta chains. Rows are combined by CDR3 protein, so each entry shows the most common genes and DNA. TCRdb's processing, not the authors' own work, is the source of the V and J calls. The sample data list a few hundred thousand distinct CDR3 sequences, and approximately 14% of these were observed just once. Approximately 15% of the sample lies in the top ten.

Graves' hyperthyroidism was defined as stable when no progression to ophthalmopathy occurred over 18 months of follow-up. Hyperthyroidism patients were newly diagnosed, with disease duration under 2 months, and aged 18 to 65 years. The study excluded patients with uncontrolled infections, other autoimmune diseases, pregnancy or lactation. Diagnoses were based on clinical symptoms, serum thyroxine and TRAb, thyroid ultrasound and orbital computed tomography. PBMCs were separated from over 9 ml of fresh peripheral blood using Ficoll-Paque density gradient centrifugation. Total RNA was extracted with Trizol reagent, and quality was checked on an Agilent 2100 Bioanalyzer.

The specimen was blood. This TCR derives from a woman aged 35 to 49 with Graves' hyperthyroidism. The rearranged segments are TRBV3-1 and TRBJ1-1, with a tentative D gene TRBD1 over 5 matching bases. The DNA reads as follows: TGTGCCAGCAGTCCAGGGACTGAAGCTTTCTTT. It translates to CASSPGTEAFF.